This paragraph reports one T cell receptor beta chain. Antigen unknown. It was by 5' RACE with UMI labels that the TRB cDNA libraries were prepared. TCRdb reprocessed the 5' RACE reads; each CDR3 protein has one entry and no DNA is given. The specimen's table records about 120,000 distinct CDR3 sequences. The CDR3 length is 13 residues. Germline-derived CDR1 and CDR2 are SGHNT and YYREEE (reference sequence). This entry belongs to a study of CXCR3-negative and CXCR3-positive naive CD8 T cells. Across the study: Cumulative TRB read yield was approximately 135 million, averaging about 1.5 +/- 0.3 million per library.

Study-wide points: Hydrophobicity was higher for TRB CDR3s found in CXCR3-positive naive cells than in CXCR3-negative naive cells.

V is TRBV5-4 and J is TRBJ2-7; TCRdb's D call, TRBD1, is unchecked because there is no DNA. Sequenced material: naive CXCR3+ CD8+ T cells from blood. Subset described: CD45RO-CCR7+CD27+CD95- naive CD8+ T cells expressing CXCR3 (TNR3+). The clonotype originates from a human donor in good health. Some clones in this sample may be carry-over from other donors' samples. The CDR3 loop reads CASSFSGAFEQYF.